A single sample is the source of the 13 T cell receptor beta chains below, sequenced in a study of shared clonotypes between healthy human individuals. Assay: immunoSEQ multiplex PCR; the TCRdb copy retains only in-frame clones and omits some. The table shows about 580,000 clones, with more than 95% occurring only once. Cells designated naive CD8 were CD45RO-negative and were positively selected for CCR7, with terminally differentiated effector memory CD45RA+ cells excluded. Input material: naive CD8+ T cells sorted from blood. All receptors derive from a man aged 30-40 years in good health.

This sequence joins TRBV28 and TRBJ2-6; TRBD1 matches at 7 bases. The V gene end was trimmed by 8 bases and the J gene end by 0 bases; junction bases not matched to a gene: 16. The CDR3 extends over 19 amino acids. Germline V gene sequence: CDR1 MDHEN, CDR2 SYDVKM. This chain's CDR3 is CASQYHPGQSSSGANVLTF. The CDR3 DNA sequence: TGTGCCAGCCAATACCATCCGGGACAGAGTTCCTCTGGGGCCAACGTCCTGACTTTC.

The CDR3 DNA reads as TGTGCCAGCAGCTTAGATTATAATCAGCCCCAGCATTTT. This sequence encodes CASSLDYNQPQHF. V gene TRBV7-6 combines with J gene TRBJ1-5; D not certain. Trimming removed 1 base at V and 4 bases at J, with 5 bases between. The CDR3 has 13 amino acids. Germline V lookup: CDR1 SGHVS, CDR2 FNYEAQ.

This chain connects TRBV5-4 to TRBJ1-2; D unresolved. V was pared by 4 bases and J by 6 bases, with 10 bases between. Germline lookup yields CDR1 SGHNT and CDR2 YYREEE (reference sequence). This CDR3 spans 12 amino acids. The DNA of the CDR3 is TGTGCCAGCAGCCCCGACGGGGATGGCTACACCTTC. Protein: CASSPDGDGYTF.

This clone has just one count. V gene TRBV29-1 combines with J gene TRBJ1-4; TRBD1 aligns across 8 bases. This CDR3 comprises 13 residues. V was pared by 6 bases and J by 7 bases, with 7 bases of the junction left unmatched. Germline V CDR1 and CDR2: SQVTM, ANQGSEA. The CDR3 bases are TGCAGCGTGACGGACAGGGCAGGTGAAAAACTGTTTTTT. This sequence encodes CSVTDRAGEKLFF.

The gene calls are TRBV7-9 and TRBJ2-5; no reliable D call. CDR1 is SEHNR and CDR2 is FQNEAQ in the germline V gene (reference sequence). The CDR3 length is 14 residues. Trimming cost V 5 bases and J 5 bases, with 15 bases left between them. The chain's CDR3 is CASSTSGSLETQYF. The CDR3 DNA is TGTGCCAGCAGCACAAGTGGGTCCTTGGAGACCCAGTACTTC.

The chain has TRBV25-1 and TRBJ2-7; TRBD2 matches 15 bases. The CDR3 runs 16 residues. The germline gives CDR1 MGHDK, CDR2 SYGVNS. The trim removed 0 bases at V and 7 bases at J, leaving 4 bases unmatched. CDR3 DNA: TGTGCCAGCAGTGAATACCCGGGACTAGCGGGAGGTGAGCAGTACTTC. It specifies CASSEYPGLAGGEQYF.

Regarding this clone: This CDR3 is also generated by other DNA sequences in the sample. This chain connects TRBV11-3 to TRBJ2-7; the D gene is possibly TRBD2 (5 bases). Germline CDR1 and CDR2: SGHNT and YENEEA. V lost 1 base and J 1 base, leaving 5 bases between the germline ends. The length of the CDR3 is 13 residues. The CDR3 DNA reads as TGTGCCAGCAGCTTAGGCGGGTCCTACGAGCAGTACTTC. This translates into CASSLGGSYEQYF.

The gene calls are TRBV28 and TRBJ2-1; 8 bases align to TRBD1. The CDR3 covers 15 residues. Germline CDR1 reads MDHEN; CDR2 reads SYDVKM. The trim removed 5 bases at V and 5 bases at J, leaving 8 bases unmatched. CDR3 in DNA: TGTGCCAGCAGTGGACAGGGATACTCTCACAATGAGCAGTTCTTC. This gives the protein CASSGQGYSHNEQFF.

This chain links TRBV18 with TRBJ2-1; TRBD1 is a possible D gene (5 bases). The germline V gene has CDR1 KGHSH and CDR2 LQKENI. V was clipped by 1 base and J by 1 base, with 14 bases between them. This CDR3 region has 17 residues. As DNA, the CDR3 is TGTGCCAGCTCACCACAAGAAAGGCAGGGATCCTACAATGAGCAGTTCTTC. Protein sequence: CASSPQERQGSYNEQFF.

The V and J genes are TRBV9 and TRBJ1-1; 8 bases agree with TRBD1. V gave up 2 bases and J gave up 11 bases; unmatched junction bases: 2. This CDR3 is 11 amino acids long. CDR1 is SGDLS, CDR2 YYNGEE, per germline. The CDR3 coding sequence is TGTGCCAGCAGCGTTGACAGGGGTGCTTTCTTT. This encodes CASSVDRGAFF. Based on the CDR3 plus reference TRBV9 and TRBJ1-1, the full variable domain is DSGVTQTPKHLITATGQRVTLRCSPRSGDLSVYWYQQSLDQGLQFLIQYYNGEERAKGNILERFSAQQFPDLHSELNLSSLELGDSALYFCASSVDRGAFFGQGTRLTVV.

The chain has TRBV4-1 and TRBJ2-1; 8 positions match TRBD1. The CDR3 contains 15 residues. Germline CDR1 reads MGHRA; CDR2 reads YSYEKL. The J segment lost 5 bases and the V segment lost 3 bases, leaving 6 bases of the junction unmatched. The CDR3 nucleotides are TGCGCCAGCAGCCACCCTGGACAGGGCGACAATGAGCAGTTCTTC. Its translation: CASSHPGQGDNEQFF.

The CDR3 is CASSPDTPYEQYF. The CDR3, as DNA: TGCGCCAGCAGCCCGGACACCCCCTACGAGCAGTACTTC. The rearrangement uses TRBV5-1 and TRBJ2-7; D is perhaps TRBD1 (5 bases). Germline CDR1 reads SGHRS; CDR2 reads YFSETQ. The V end lost 4 bases, the J end lost 2 bases, and 10 bases lay between the germline ends. The CDR3 is 13 amino acids.

Comment on this clone: Compared with germline, one end of the junction differs, possibly owing to a read error. The chain recombines TRBV28 with TRBJ2-3, with 8 nucleotides matching TRBD2. CDR3 length: 13 residues. Germline V gene data show CDR1 as MDHEN and CDR2 as SYDVKM. CDR3 in amino acids: CASSPLDEAGAKF. CDR3 bases: TGTGCCAGCAGTCCACTTGACGAAGCGGGAGCCAAATTT.